The table lists the clone carrying this TCR beta chain with many counts. Antigen specificity is unknown. The data originate from a study of identical twins. Study-level findings and limits: Part of the zero-insertion signal could reflect confounding by invariant MAIT and iNKT cells. Conclusions were based on cross-sectional statistical analysis, without following the same donors.

The CDR3 runs to 15 residues. Germline V gene lookup returns CDR1 SGHRS and CDR2 YFSETQ. The germline V and J ends were trimmed by 2 bases and 3 bases, with 11 bases remaining between them. Addition of a universal primer site occurred through template switching, and cDNA carried unique molecular identifiers. TCRdb analysed the 5' RACE reads with MiXCR anew, one entry per CDR3 protein. The data hold around 480,000 distinct CDR3 sequences, with 12% to 15% observed a single time. These data were also filed under a second study, of yellow fever vaccine responses in identical twins. That paper notes: After vaccination, twins' T cell response reportedly seemed partly convergent, partly personalized.

Sequenced input: CD4+ T cells sorted from blood. The genes are TRBV5-1 and TRBJ1-4; TRBD1 is a possible D gene (6 bases). This TCR came from a woman between 18 and 29 years old in good health. The CDR3 bases are TGCGCCAGCAGCTTAACAGGGAAAGCTAATGAAAAACTGTTTTTT. Translating it yields CASSLTGKANEKLFF. The complete variable domain, with remaining parts taken from reference TRBV5-1 and TRBJ1-4, reads KAGVTQTPRYLIKTRGQQVTLSCSPISGHRSVSWYQQTPGQGLQFLFEYFSETQRNKGNFPGRFSGRQFSNSRSEMNVSTLELGDSALYLCASSLTGKANEKLFFGSGTQLSVL.